This TCR beta chain was profiled in a study of regulatory T cells in long-lasting Graves disease. The CDR3 is made up of 14 amino acids. Trimming removed 7 bases at V and 1 base at J, with 14 bases between. CDR1 is SGHKS and CDR2 is YYEKEE in the germline V gene (reference sequence). To note about this clonotype: Its specificity is not known.

This sample's time point: newly diagnosed GD, antithyroid drugs for less than 3 months. Isolated PBMC RNA provided the starting material for the TCR library. For TCR beta, libraries came from iRepertoire HTBI primers and Arm-PCR of CDR3 regions. TCRdb reanalysed the multiplex PCR reads using MiXCR and keeps one entry per CDR3 protein. This repertoire shows approximately 230,000 distinct CDR3 sequences, around 16% found once; its top ten account for more than 20%. Findings and caveats of the study: There was favoring of TRBV28, TRBJ1-2 and TRBJ2-5 in persistent disease.

This clonotype was obtained from a female donor with Graves disease. The rearrangement links TRBV5-5 to TRBJ1-1; no clear D. This sample comprised peripheral blood mononuclear cells (PBMCs), obtained at new diagnosis, from a patient treated with antithyroid drugs. CDR3 nucleotides: TGTGCCAGCGGAACGCCTATGAAGAACACTGAAGCTTTCTTT. Its protein product is CASGTPMKNTEAFF.